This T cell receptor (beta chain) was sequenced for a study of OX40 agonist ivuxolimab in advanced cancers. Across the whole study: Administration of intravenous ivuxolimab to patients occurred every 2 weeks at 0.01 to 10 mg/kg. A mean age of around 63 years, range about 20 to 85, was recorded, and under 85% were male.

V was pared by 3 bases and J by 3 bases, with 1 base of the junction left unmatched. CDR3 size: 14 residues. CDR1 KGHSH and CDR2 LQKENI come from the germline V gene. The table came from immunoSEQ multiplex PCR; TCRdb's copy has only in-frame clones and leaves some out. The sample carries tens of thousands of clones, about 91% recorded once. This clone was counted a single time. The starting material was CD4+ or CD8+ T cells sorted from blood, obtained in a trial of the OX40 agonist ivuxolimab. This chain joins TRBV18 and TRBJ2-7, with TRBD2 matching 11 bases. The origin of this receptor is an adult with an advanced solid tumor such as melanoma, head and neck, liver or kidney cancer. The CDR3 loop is CASSPGTSGYEQYF. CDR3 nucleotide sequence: TGTGCCAGCTCACCCGGGACTAGCGGCTACGAGCAGTACTTC.